Below are 21 T cell receptor beta chains sequenced from a single sample in a study of control samples from healthy donors and cancer patients. Measured with immunoSEQ multiplex PCR; TCRdb has only the in-frame clones, and not every one. The sample shows 60,000 to 75,000 clones, 65% to 90% of them seen only once. Material: blood. The source of these receptors is a man in his forties in good health.

The CDR3 here is CASSLGRDREQYF. The CDR3 DNA reads as TGTGCCAGCAGTTTAGGAAGGGATCGCGAGCAGTACTTC. The chain links TRBV12-3 or TRBV12-4 to TRBJ2-7; D is uncertain. V was shortened by 1 base and J by 6 bases, with 10 bases between the two germline ends. The CDR3 loop spans 13 amino acids.

This clone appeared a single time. The V and J genes are TRBV19 and TRBJ2-1, with D unclear. V lost 8 bases and J 6 bases, leaving 17 bases between the germline ends. CDR3 size: 14 residues. CDR1 and CDR2 from the germline V gene are LNHDA and SQIVND (reference sequence). CDR3 residues: CASGVSVNSNEQFF. The CDR3, as DNA: TGTGCCAGTGGAGTATCAGTGAACAGCAATGAGCAGTTCTTC.

V is TRBV3-1 (or the pseudogene TRBV3-2) and J is TRBJ2-5; TRBD2 might be the D (6 bases). There are 15 residues in the CDR3. Germline V gene sequence: CDR1 LGHDT, CDR2 YNNKEL (reference sequence). The ends were cut back, 4 bases at V and 5 bases at J, with 17 bases in the middle. In DNA, the CDR3 is TGTGCCAGCAGCCGCCGGGACCCCGGAGGGGAGACCCAGTACTTC. Translated: CASSRRDPGGETQYF.

The chain is built from TRBV2 and TRBJ1-1; no firm D call. The CDR3 has 13 residues. V was pared by 4 bases and J by 0 bases, with 6 bases between. From germline, CDR1 is SNHLY and CDR2 FYNNEI. The CDR3 region is CASSAIMNTEAFF. In DNA, the CDR3 is TGTGCCAGCAGTGCAATAATGAACACTGAAGCTTTCTTT.

The chain links TRBV7-2 to TRBJ2-2; D not resolved. This CDR3 spans 15 amino acids. Between the trimmed V and J ends, which lost 0 bases and 1 base, there was a span of 6 bases. From germline, CDR1 is SGHTA and CDR2 FQGNSA. This CDR3 is CASSLARLNTGELFF. CDR3 coding DNA: TGTGCCAGCAGCTTAGCCCGGCTGAACACCGGGGAGCTGTTTTTT.

This chain uses TRBV6-1 with TRBJ1-2; the match to TRBD1 covers 8 bases. Germline CDR1 is MNHNS and CDR2 is SASEGT. This CDR3 comprises 16 residues. Unmatched junction bases numbered 8, after V lost 1 base and J lost 4 bases. Written as DNA, the CDR3 is TGTGCCAGCAGTGAAGGTTGGACAGGGATCCTCTATGGCTACACCTTC. This sequence encodes CASSEGWTGILYGYTF.

The J gene is TRBJ1-3, the V gene TRBV5-5; 8 positions agree with TRBD1. Germline trimming cut 0 bases from V and 0 bases from J; bases unmatched to any gene: 8. The CDR3 loop spans 18 amino acids. Germline V lookup: CDR1 SGHKS, CDR2 YYEKEE (reference sequence). CDR3 sequence reads: CASSLVQGVPFSGNTIYF. CDR3 bases: TGTGCCAGCAGCTTGGTACAGGGGGTCCCGTTCTCTGGAAACACCATATATTTT.

This clone occurred once. The chain uses TRBV3-1 (or the pseudogene TRBV3-2) and TRBJ1-5; D unresolved. CDR1 and CDR2 from the germline V gene are LGHDT and YNNKEL (reference sequence). This CDR3 has 12 amino acids. V gave up 1 base and J gave up 2 bases, with 0 bases separating them. The CDR3 DNA sequence: TGTGCCAGCAGCCAAGGCAATCAGCCCCAGCATTTT. Translated: CASSQGNQPQHF.

The chain couples TRBV11-1 to TRBJ2-2, with 11 bases identical to TRBD1. Germline V gene sequence: CDR1 SGHAT, CDR2 FQDESV (reference sequence). There are 16 residues in the CDR3. J lost 3 bases, V lost 7 bases, and 7 bases had no gene match. In nucleotides, the CDR3 is TGTGCCAGCAACCCGCGGACAGGGGGCTACACCGGGGAGCTGTTTTTT. It translates to CASNPRTGGYTGELFF.

The chain employs TRBV13 and TRBJ2-6, with 9 bases identical to TRBD1. The germline V gene encodes CDR1 PRHDT and CDR2 FYEKMQ (reference sequence). V dropped 2 bases and J dropped 5; count of bases not matched to a gene: 7. The CDR3 consists of 17 residues. The CDR3 DNA sequence: TGTGCCAGCAGCTTAATGGGACAGGGTCTCTGGGCCAACGTCCTGACTTTC. Its protein product is CASSLMGQGLWANVLTF.

The V and J genes are TRBV19 and TRBJ1-1; no clear D gene. This CDR3 has 14 amino acids. Germline values: CDR1 LNHDA, CDR2 SQIVND (reference sequence). V lost 0 bases and J 6 bases, leaving 11 bases between the germline ends. CDR3 sequence reads: CASSIEPNAAEAFF. The CDR3 DNA reads as TGTGCCAGTAGTATAGAGCCGAATGCTGCTGAAGCTTTCTTT.

This clone was observed a few times. This sequence joins TRBV9 and TRBJ1-3; D ambiguous. Trimming pared 0 bases from V and 2 bases from J, leaving 6 bases between. The CDR3 has 14 residues. Per germline, CDR1 SGDLS and CDR2 YYNGEE. DNA for the CDR3: TGTGCCAGCAGCGTAGACGGGGCTGGAAACACCATATATTTT. Residues: CASSVDGAGNTIYF.

The rearrangement links TRBV7-2 to TRBJ1-6, with unresolved D. Germline values: CDR1 SGHTA, CDR2 FQGNSA. The CDR3 loop spans 12 amino acids. Trimming took 5 bases from V and 8 from J, leaving 7 bases between them. The CDR3 DNA follows: TGTGCCAGCAGCGCACTGGATTCACCCCTCCACTTT. Its translation is CASSALDSPLHF.

The chain couples TRBV6-4 to TRBJ2-3; 14 positions match TRBD2. CDR1 and CDR2 (germline): MRHNA, SNTAGT. The CDR3 consists of 15 residues. V trimming: 6 bases; J trimming: 5 bases; junction bases outside the gene matches: 4. The CDR3 DNA reads TGTGCCAGCAGCCCGACTAGCGGGGGGGGAGATACGCAGTATTTT. This sequence encodes CASSPTSGGGDTQYF.

V and J are TRBV5-6 and TRBJ2-4; the D gene is possibly TRBD1 (6 bases). CDR3 length: 16 amino acids. Germline lookup yields CDR1 SGHDT and CDR2 YYEEEE. V gave up 1 base and J gave up 4 bases, with 15 bases separating them. The CDR3, as DNA: TGTGCCAGCAGCTTGCGAGCAGGGGCAAAGAAAAACATTCAGTACTTC. Its translation is CASSLRAGAKKNIQYF.

The J gene is TRBJ2-1, the V gene TRBV7-3; 9 positions match TRBD2. V lost 5 bases to trimming and J lost 6 bases; unmatched junction nucleotides: 5. The CDR3 has 14 residues. Germline V lookup: CDR1 SGHTA, CDR2 FQGTGA. The CDR3 here is CASSPGLASNEQFF. CDR3 coding DNA: TGTGCCAGCAGCCCCGGACTAGCGAGCAATGAGCAGTTCTTC. The whole variable domain, remainder taken from reference TRBV7-3 and TRBJ2-1, is GAGVSQTPSNKVTEKGKYVELRCDPISGHTALYWYRQSLGQGPEFLIYFQGTGAADDSGLPNDRFFAVRPEGSVSTLKIQRTERGDSAVYLCASSPGLASNEQFFGPGTRLTVL.

The chain recombines TRBV7-6 with TRBJ2-1, with 8 bases lining up with TRBD1. This CDR3 has 15 residues. Losses at the gene ends were 5 bases for V and 8 bases for J; bases not matched to a gene: 11. Germline-derived CDR1 and CDR2 are SGHVS and FNYEAQ. In nucleotides, the CDR3 is TGTGCCAGCAGCCCCCGGACAGGGAGAGGACATGAGCAGTTCTTC. It codes for CASSPRTGRGHEQFF.

The chain links TRBV30 to TRBJ1-6, with D unresolved. From germline, CDR1 is GTSNPN and CDR2 SVGIG (reference sequence). Trimming took 0 bases from V and 3 from J, leaving 12 bases between them. CDR3 length: 16 residues. The CDR3 here is CAWSVPVQDYNSPLHF. The CDR3 region has the DNA TGTGCCTGGAGTGTACCAGTCCAGGACTATAATTCACCCCTCCACTTT.

The chain has TRBV7-6 and TRBJ2-7; perhaps TRBD1 as D (6 bases). This CDR3 has 17 residues. Trimming removed 0 bases at V and 6 bases at J, with 21 bases between. Germline V CDR1 and CDR2: SGHVS, FNYEAQ. CDR3 nucleotide sequence: TGTGCCAGCAGCTTAGCGGGGACAAATCACCTTGTTGCCGAGCAGTACTTC. Translation: CASSLAGTNHLVAEQYF.

The genes are TRBV4-2 and TRBJ1-1; D unresolved. From germline, CDR1 is LGHNA and CDR2 YNFKEQ. The CDR3 runs to 13 residues. Trimming stripped 1 base from V and 8 bases from J, with 11 bases between. CDR3 DNA sequence: TGTGCCAGCAGCCAAGGGGCCAGAGTCGAAGCTTTCTTT. Its protein is CASSQGARVEAFF.

Points on this clone: One end of the junction does not line up with germline, which may come from a read error. The chain employs TRBV20-1 and TRBJ2-7; D unresolved. CDR3 size: 11 residues. CDR1 is DFQATT and CDR2 is SNEGSKA in the germline V gene (reference sequence). CDR3 in amino acids: CSARDVYEQYF. CDR3 coding DNA: TGCAGTGCTCGAGACGTCTACGAGCAGTACTTC.